This T cell receptor beta chain comes out of a study of CD8+ T cells in alopecia areata. Study results and caveats: In blood and scalp, many expanded lesional clones persisted during tofacitinib.

CDR3 size: 14 residues. CDR1 and CDR2 from the germline V gene are ENHRY and SYGVKD. V lost 8 bases to trimming and J lost 7 bases, with 15 bases between them. The authors extracted RNA and reverse transcribed it into cDNA as the sequencing template. The protocol was immunoSEQ multiplex PCR, while the TCRdb copy is restricted to in-frame clones and leaves out a portion. The sample includes 200,000 to 250,000 clones, approximately 72% of them seen just once. Treatment denoted: oral pan-JAK inhibitor, 5-10 mg twice daily. For this clone: Its specificity is not known.

This sequence joins TRBV10-3 and TRBJ1-6, with a weak D call TRBD1 (5 bases). The clonotype comes from a human donor with alopecia areata. This specimen consisted of CD4+ T cells sorted from blood, obtained around week 42, from a patient treated with tofacitinib. In DNA, the CDR3 is TGTGCCATCGGAGGAGGGGCGGACAATTCACCCCTCCACTTT. This translates into CAIGGGADNSPLHF.